The next 22 T cell receptor beta chains were all read from a single sample in a study of blood T cell repertoires in COVID-19. Generated by immunoSEQ multiplex PCR, the TCRdb table keeps only in-frame clones and is missing some. The sample includes under 450,000 clones, around nine tenths seen only once; the top ten take roughly 1.4%. Sequencing was carried out using peripheral blood. These receptors were taken from a woman aged 40-49 years with COVID-19, enrolled during active disease.

J is TRBJ1-2 and V is TRBV6-2 or TRBV6-3, with 7 bases matching TRBD1. The trim removed 0 bases at V and 4 bases at J, leaving 8 bases unmatched. The CDR3 spans 16 residues. Germline V CDR1 and CDR2: MNHEY, SVGEGT. The CDR3 spells CASSYSSRTGPYGYTF. CDR3 sequence (DNA): TGTGCCAGCAGTTACTCTAGTAGGACAGGACCCTATGGCTACACCTTC.

This chain uses TRBV5-1 with TRBJ1-5, with 8 nucleotides matching TRBD1. Germline V CDR1 and CDR2: SGHRS, YFSETQ. The CDR3 is 14 amino acids. The V gene end was trimmed by 1 base and the J gene end by 5 bases; junction bases not matched to a gene: 2. CDR3 sequence (DNA): TGCGCCAGCAGCTTGACGGACAGGGATCAGCCCCAGCATTTT. This sequence encodes CASSLTDRDQPQHF.

The table lists this clone with a count of one. The V call is TRBV28, the J call TRBJ1-2; D is possibly TRBD1 (5 bases). Looked up from germline, CDR1 is MDHEN and CDR2 is SYDVKM. Trimming stripped 2 bases from V and 4 bases from J, with 8 bases between. The CDR3 loop spans 13 amino acids. The DNA for the CDR3 is TGTGCCAGCAGTTTACGGGGGATCTATGGCTACACCTTC. Its protein product is CASSLRGIYGYTF.

The CDR3 is CASGGGSYNEQFF. DNA of the CDR3: TGTGCCAGCGGGGGGGGATCTTACAATGAGCAGTTCTTC. The rearrangement uses TRBV2 and TRBJ2-1, with 7 bases lining up with TRBD2. The length of the CDR3 is 13 residues. V was pared by 8 bases and J by 4 bases, with 5 bases of the junction left unmatched. The V gene's germline CDR1 is SNHLY and CDR2 FYNNEI.

The chain has TRBV3-1 (or the pseudogene TRBV3-2) and TRBJ1-1, with 7 bases lining up with TRBD1. CDR1 and CDR2 (germline): LGHDT, YNNKEL (reference sequence). V trimming: 1 base; J trimming: 5 bases; junction bases outside the gene matches: 13. This CDR3 has 17 amino acids. DNA for the CDR3: TGTGCCAGCAGCCAAGGTTCGAGGCAGGGGGAGGATACTGAAGCTTTCTTT. It encodes CASSQGSRQGEDTEAFF.

The chain employs TRBV2 and TRBJ1-1; D is unclear. The CDR3 contains 12 residues. Germline assignment: CDR1 SNHLY and CDR2 FYNNEI. Deletions cut 8 bases from V and 2 bases from J, with 9 bases between. The CDR3 nucleotides are TGTGCCAGCCACCGCAGTAACACTGAAGCTTTCTTT. It codes for CASHRSNTEAFF.

The chain couples TRBV18 to TRBJ1-2; D remains unclear. CDR3 size: 12 residues. Germline loops: CDR1 KGHSH, CDR2 LQKENI. V lost 2 bases and J 4 bases, leaving 5 bases between the germline ends. The CDR3 sequence: CASSPEPYGYTF. DNA of the CDR3: TGTGCCAGCTCACCAGAGCCCTATGGCTACACCTTC.

This sequence joins TRBV19 and TRBJ1-4; 9 bases map to TRBD1. Germline CDR1 reads LNHDA; CDR2 reads SQIVND (reference sequence). V lost 6 bases, J lost 0 bases, and 5 bases stayed unmatched. This CDR3 has 16 residues. For the CDR3, the DNA is TGTGCCAGTAGAGACCGGGACAGGGCAACTAATGAAAAACTGTTTTTT. It is translated as CASRDRDRATNEKLFF.

This chain links TRBV18 with TRBJ1-1; TRBD1 matches 7 bases. Germline V CDR1 and CDR2: KGHSH, LQKENI. CDR3 length: 14 amino acids. With V trimmed by 2 bases and J by 11 bases, 11 bases remained unmatched. The CDR3 loop is CASSPGQGELRAFF. In DNA, the CDR3 is TGTGCCAGCTCACCAGGGCAGGGGGAATTGCGGGCTTTCTTT.

The rearrangement joins TRBV6-2 or TRBV6-3 to TRBJ1-5; possible D gene TRBD1, 5 bases. Germline V gene sequence: CDR1 MNHEY, CDR2 SVGEGT. The CDR3 consists of 16 residues. Trimming shortened V by 2 bases and J by 4 bases, and 15 bases separated the two germline ends. CDR3 nucleotides: TGTGCCAGCAGTTACAACCCCGGGGGAGGAAATCAGCCCCAGCATTTT. This sequence encodes CASSYNPGGGNQPQHF.

The chain is built from TRBV7-2 and TRBJ2-7, with a tentative D call TRBD2 (6 bases). CDR1 and CDR2 (germline): SGHTA, FQGNSA. This CDR3 has 16 residues. Between the trimmed V and J ends, which lost 1 base and 6 bases, there was a span of 19 bases. CDR3 bases: TGTGCCAGCAGCTTAGTCGCGGGACTCTCGTCGATCGAGCAGTACTTC. This sequence encodes CASSLVAGLSSIEQYF.

The rearrangement uses TRBV7-9 and TRBJ2-7; D is possibly TRBD1 (6 bases). CDR1 is SEHNR, CDR2 FQNEAQ, per germline (reference sequence). This CDR3 region has 15 residues. V lost 0 bases and J lost 7, with 16 bases in between. CDR3: CASSLAETGYLEQYF. In nucleotides, the CDR3 is TGTGCCAGCAGCTTAGCTGAGACAGGATATTTGGAGCAGTACTTC. Variable domain in full (rest from reference TRBV7-9 and TRBJ2-7): DTGVSQNPRHKITKRGQNVTFRCDPISEHNRLYWYRQTLGQGPEFLTYFQNEAQLEKSRLLSDRFSAERPKGSFSTLEIQRTEQGDSAMYLCASSLAETGYLEQYFGPGTRLTVT.

V usage is TRBV19 and J usage is TRBJ1-1; TRBD1 matches 9 bases. CDR3 length: 13 amino acids. Trimming took 8 bases from V and 7 from J; bases not matched to a gene: 8. Germline V gene data show CDR1 as LNHDA and CDR2 as SQIVND (reference sequence). CDR3 residues: CASHTGGESEAFF. The CDR3, as DNA: TGTGCCAGTCATACAGGGGGCGAGAGTGAAGCTTTCTTT.

This clone was detected ten times or more. The genes are TRBV4-3 and TRBJ1-1; TRBD1 is a possible D gene (5 bases). Germline V gene lookup returns CDR1 LGHNA and CDR2 YSLEER. The CDR3 runs to 18 residues. Trimming cost V 0 bases and J 0 bases, with 17 bases left between them. CDR3 residues: CASSQDHSAGAMNTEAFF. DNA for the CDR3: TGCGCCAGCAGCCAAGATCACTCCGCTGGGGCTATGAACACTGAAGCTTTCTTT.

The chain couples TRBV28 to TRBJ1-5; 7 bases align to TRBD1. The CDR3 totals 14 residues. Losses at the gene ends were 6 bases for V and 5 bases for J; bases not matched to a gene: 7. Looked up from germline, CDR1 is MDHEN and CDR2 is SYDVKM. CDR3 nucleotides: TGTGCCAGCAGGCGACAGGGAGGCCATCAGCCCCAGCATTTT. Translated: CASRRQGGHQPQHF.

The chain joins TRBV19 to TRBJ2-1, with D maybe TRBD2 (7 bases). Germline assignment: CDR1 LNHDA and CDR2 SQIVND (reference sequence). The CDR3 sequence is 13 residues long. V was cut by 0 bases and J by 15 bases, with 15 bases left in between. CDR3 DNA: TGTGCCAGTAGTATAGATGACAGGACTAGGGGGTTCTTC. Protein: CASSIDDRTRGFF.

The chain links TRBV7-2 to TRBJ1-1; D is undetermined. Germline V lookup: CDR1 SGHTA, CDR2 FQGNSA. The CDR3 has 14 amino acids. V was shortened by 1 base and J by 3 bases, with 9 bases between the two germline ends. In nucleotides, the CDR3 is TGTGCCAGCAGCTTAGACCAGTTCTACACTGAAGCTTTCTTT. Its translation: CASSLDQFYTEAFF. The variable domain in full, with the rest retrieved from reference TRBV7-2 and TRBJ1-1, is GAGVSQSPSNKVTEKGKDVELRCDPISGHTALYWYRQSLGQGLEFLIYFQGNSAPDKSGLPSDRFSAERTGGSVSTLTIQRTQQEDSAVYLCASSLDQFYTEAFFGQGTRLTVV.

The chain uses TRBV7-8 and TRBJ1-5; 7 nucleotides align to TRBD1. With 2 bases clipped from V and 7 bases from J, the junction kept 5 bases outside the gene matches. Germline lookup yields CDR1 SGHVS and CDR2 FQNEAQ. The CDR3 spans 14 residues. The CDR3 nucleotides are TGTGCCAGCAGCTTAAATGAGGGGGCACAGCCCCAGCATTTT. Its translation: CASSLNEGAQPQHF.

Concerning this clone itself: Different DNA sequences within this sample yield the same CDR3. J is TRBJ1-5 and V is TRBV5-1, with 10 positions matching TRBD1. The CDR3 consists of 16 residues. CDR1 is SGHRS, CDR2 YFSETQ, per germline. Trimming at V came to 4 bases and at J to 1 base, leaving 5 bases not matched to a gene. This chain's CDR3 is CASSPGQGGSNQPQHF. CDR3 DNA: TGCGCCAGCAGCCCAGGACAGGGGGGGAGCAATCAGCCCCAGCATTTT.

The V and J genes are TRBV7-2 and TRBJ2-3; 8 nucleotides match TRBD1. CDR1 is SGHTA, CDR2 FQGNSA, per germline. With 4 bases clipped from V and 5 bases from J, the junction kept 2 bases outside the gene matches. The CDR3 spans 13 residues. This chain's CDR3 is CASSSQGGDTQYF. Written as DNA, the CDR3 is TGTGCCAGCAGCTCACAGGGGGGAGATACGCAGTATTTT.

The chain joins TRBV19 to TRBJ1-1, with D perhaps matching TRBD1 (6 bases). Germline V gene data show CDR1 as LNHDA and CDR2 as SQIVND (reference sequence). Trimming cost V 7 bases and J 4 bases, with 22 bases left between them. The length of the CDR3 is 16 residues. The CDR3 spells CASTVILPTGTTEAFF. CDR3 bases: TGTGCCAGTACCGTTATCCTTCCTACAGGGACCACTGAAGCTTTCTTT.

The rearrangement uses TRBV9 and TRBJ2-3; the match to TRBD2 covers 9 bases. From germline, CDR1 is SGDLS and CDR2 YYNGEE. This CDR3 has 16 amino acids. Trimming at V came to 2 bases and at J to 6 bases, leaving 10 bases not matched to a gene. CDR3 DNA sequence: TGTGCCAGCAGCGTTAAAGGGACTAGCCGACAGGATACGCAGTATTTT. Translating it yields CASSVKGTSRQDTQYF. Looking up the rest from reference TRBV9 and TRBJ2-3 gives the full variable domain: DSGVTQTPKHLITATGQRVTLRCSPRSGDLSVYWYQQSLDQGLQFLIQYYNGEERAKGNILERFSAQQFPDLHSELNLSSLELGDSALYFCASSVKGTSRQDTQYFGPGTRLTVL.